The source of this TCR beta chain is a study of T cell responses to AZD1222 COVID-19 vaccine (dated by TCRdb to the early 2020s). Study-wide context: Because spike-specific TCR depth and breadth did not differ between the two schedules, AZD1222 recipients who got a second dose at roughly 4 weeks were pooled with those who got a second dose at roughly 12 weeks. TCR sequencing was performed for about 250 trial participants, of whom about 210 were given two doses of AZD1222 and 26 were given two doses of MenACWY control vaccine. Trial participants were enrolled into age subgroups of 18-55, 56-69 and 70-plus years, which contained 148, 28 and 57 TCR-sequenced participants, respectively.

The CDR3 regions of human TCRbeta chains were subjected to immunosequencing. The study's own analysis went as follows. TCRs in the repertoires were compared against a reference library of SARS-CoV-2-specific TCRs that had been generated with the MIRA antigen-specificity platform. Breadth was defined as the fraction of unique TCRs that were SARS-CoV-2-associated, and depth was defined as the fraction of total T cells that were SARS-CoV-2-associated. Each spike-specific TCR was assigned to its reactive spike region and to a CD4 or CD8 class using the MIRA data. Log10-transformed breadth and depth values were compared by one-way ANOVA with Sidak's multiple comparisons tests. Here the immuneACCESS table is served through TCRdb, limited to in-frame sequences with V and J called. Missing clones are a known gap in these copies; in checked studies unresolved V genes cover under half, and the rest lacks a known reason. The D gene and trimming were derived from the DNA, and the V and J assignments and clone size from that table. This sample comprises some 120,000 clones, almost 90% of them detected only once. The top ten clones comprise over 7.5% of the sample.

The study at large found these results: Reportedly, close to half of the unique spike-specific TCRs recognized epitopes lying outside the regions that are mutated in the B.1.351 and B.1.1.7 variants. In the small 56-69-year group, the increase in depth fell short of significance, most likely because of low power. Participants were mostly white British, with more females than males. The authors suggested clonal diversity may have been underestimated. Conclusions about previously exposed vaccinees are limited because only five to seven AZD1222 recipients were SARS-CoV-2 seropositive at baseline. Vaccine-associated CD4 TCRs spanned the whole spike protein, with dominant responses in regions 160-218 and 743-854. Because no day 14 peak-response samples were available, the repertoires could be characterized only after the peak T cell response. Spike-specific TCR breadth and depth rose significantly after two AZD1222 doses compared with day 0 and with MenACWY recipients.

With regard to this clone: The specificity of this receptor is unknown. Base-call qualities are not available, and no considerably larger clone is one nucleotide away.

Based on the germline V gene, the CDR1 and CDR2 sequences are MGHDK and SYGVNS. The V end loses 3 bases and the J end loses 2 bases, and a stretch of 14 bases separates them. Inclusive of the bounding cysteine and phenylalanine, the CDR3 is 16 residues long. CDR3 DNA only is kept here, 48 bases in frame from base 1. The time point label corresponds to: baseline before first vaccination. Vaccinee samples were obtained from the UK trials COV001 and COV002, which included a single-blind randomized controlled phase 2/3 trial of AZD1222 (ChAdOx1 nCoV-19) in healthy adults. For TCRbeta chain sequencing, PBMC samples were collected from trial participants at day 0 and at day 28 after the second dose.

The V and J genes are TRBV25-1 and TRBJ1-3; the best D guess is TRBD1, with 5 bases matching. The TCR sequence derives from an adult in good health. The material sequenced was peripheral blood, taken on day 0 of AZD1222 vaccination. The base sequence is TGTGCCAGCAGTGAGGGGGTCGGGGAGGCTGGAAACACCATATATTTT. It is translated as CASSEGVGEAGNTIYF.